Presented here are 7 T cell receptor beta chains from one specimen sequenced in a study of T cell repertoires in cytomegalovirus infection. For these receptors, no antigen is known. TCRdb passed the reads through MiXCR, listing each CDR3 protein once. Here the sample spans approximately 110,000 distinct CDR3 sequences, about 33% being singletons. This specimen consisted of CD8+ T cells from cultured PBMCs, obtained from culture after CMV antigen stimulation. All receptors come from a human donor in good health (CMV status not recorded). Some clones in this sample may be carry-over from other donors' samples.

As DNA, the CDR3 is TGTGCCATCACGAACCAGGGAGGGACCCAGTACTTC. This codes for CAITNQGGTQYF. This chain joins TRBV6-8 and TRBJ2-5, with D perhaps matching TRBD2 (6 bases). This CDR3 contains 12 residues. Germline CDR1 MNHGY, CDR2 SAAAGT. V shed 10 bases and J shed 7 bases, with 16 bases lying between them.

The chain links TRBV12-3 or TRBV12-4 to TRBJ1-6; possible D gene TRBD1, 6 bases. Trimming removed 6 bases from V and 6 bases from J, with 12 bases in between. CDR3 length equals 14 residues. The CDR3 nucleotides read TGTGCCAGCAGCCGGGACACTGTTAATTCACCCCTCCACTTT. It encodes CASSRDTVNSPLHF.

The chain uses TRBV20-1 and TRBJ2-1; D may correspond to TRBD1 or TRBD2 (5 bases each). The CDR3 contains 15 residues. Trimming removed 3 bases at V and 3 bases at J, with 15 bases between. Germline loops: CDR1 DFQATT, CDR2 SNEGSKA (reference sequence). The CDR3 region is CSASFRDAYYNEQFF. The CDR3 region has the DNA TGCAGTGCTAGTTTCCGGGACGCATACTACAATGAGCAGTTCTTC.

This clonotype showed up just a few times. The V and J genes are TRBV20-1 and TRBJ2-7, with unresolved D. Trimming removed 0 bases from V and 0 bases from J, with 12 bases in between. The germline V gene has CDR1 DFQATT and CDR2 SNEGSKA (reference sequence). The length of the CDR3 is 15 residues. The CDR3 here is CSARDLRTVSYEQYF. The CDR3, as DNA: TGCAGTGCTAGAGATCTCAGGACGGTCTCCTACGAGCAGTACTTC.

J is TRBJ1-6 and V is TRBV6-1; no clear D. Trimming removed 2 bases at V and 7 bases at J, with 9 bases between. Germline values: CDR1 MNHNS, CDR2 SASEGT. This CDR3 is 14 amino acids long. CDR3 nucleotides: TGTGCCAGCAGTGAAATTCGGGCAAATTCACCCCTCCACTTT. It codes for CASSEIRANSPLHF.

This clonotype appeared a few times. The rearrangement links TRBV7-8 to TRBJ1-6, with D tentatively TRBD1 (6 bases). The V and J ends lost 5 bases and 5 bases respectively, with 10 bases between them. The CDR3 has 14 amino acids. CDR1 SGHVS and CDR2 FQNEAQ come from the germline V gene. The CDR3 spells CASSLGQNNSPLHF. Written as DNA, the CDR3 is TGTGCCAGCAGCCTTGGACAGAATAATTCACCCCTCCACTTT.

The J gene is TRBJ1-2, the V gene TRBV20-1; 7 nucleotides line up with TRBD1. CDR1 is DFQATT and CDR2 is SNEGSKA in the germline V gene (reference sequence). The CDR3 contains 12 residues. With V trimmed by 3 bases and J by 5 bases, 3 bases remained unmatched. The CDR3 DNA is TGCAGTGCTAGGGACAGGTTATATGGCTACACCTTC. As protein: CSARDRLYGYTF.